These 8 T cell receptor beta chains were all obtained from the same sample, sequenced in a study of CD8 T cells in ankylosing spondylitis. Whole-study findings and limits: Blood of patients with ankylosing spondylitis appeared to be characterized by a TCR beta motif of eight highly homologous variants.

MiXCR, applied by TCRdb to the 5' RACE reads, yields one record per CDR3 protein. The sample contains some 840,000 distinct CDR3 sequences, approximately 12% of which appear only once. Their target antigens are unknown. The material sequenced was blood, either unsorted or a sorted T cell fraction (not recorded which). The receptors come from a male donor with ankylosing spondylitis.

A few counts support this clonotype. V gene TRBV4-3 combines with J gene TRBJ1-2; D remains unclear. Trimming pared 0 bases from V and 3 bases from J, leaving 11 bases between. CDR1 is LGHNA and CDR2 is YSLEER in the germline V gene. The CDR3 covers 15 residues. This chain's CDR3 is CASSQDYLRDYGYTF. The CDR3 DNA reads TGCGCCAGCAGCCAAGATTATCTCAGAGACTATGGCTACACCTTC.

The chain combines TRBV20-1 with TRBJ1-6; TRBD1 matches 7 bases. The CDR3 runs 15 residues. Per the germline V gene, CDR1 is DFQATT and CDR2 is SNEGSKA (reference sequence). V lost 5 bases to trimming and J lost 7 bases; unmatched junction nucleotides: 11. The CDR3 bases are TGCAGTGCTGCCCGGGCAGGGGGTGGAAATTCACCCCTCCACTTT. It is translated as CSAARAGGGNSPLHF.

This clonotype was recorded many times. The chain couples TRBV6-5 to TRBJ1-5; the D is unclear. V was pared by 0 bases and J by 7 bases, with 7 bases between. The CDR3 has 13 residues. Germline V gene lookup returns CDR1 MNHEY and CDR2 SVGAGI. This CDR3 reads CASSYSAWQPQHF. CDR3 sequence (DNA): TGTGCCAGCAGTTACTCGGCATGGCAGCCCCAGCATTTT.

This clonotype was counted at least ten times. The V gene is TRBV27, the J gene TRBJ2-7; D is unclear. The CDR3 sequence is 13 residues long. V was clipped by 0 bases and J by 2 bases, with 5 bases between them. Per germline, CDR1 MNHEY and CDR2 SMNVEV (reference sequence). The CDR3, as DNA: TGTGCCAGCAGTTTATCGGTCACCTACGAGCAGTACTTC. This encodes CASSLSVTYEQYF.

The chain links TRBV7-9 to TRBJ2-1; D ambiguous. This CDR3 spans 11 amino acids. Germline-derived CDR1 and CDR2 are SEHNR and FQNEAQ (reference sequence). Trimming pared 5 bases from V and 8 bases from J, leaving 7 bases between. The CDR3, as DNA: TGTGCCAGCAGCCCCCAAGATGAGCAGTTCTTC. Residues: CASSPQDEQFF.

This clonotype was counted a few times. The chain carries TRBV2 and TRBJ2-3; perhaps D is TRBD1 or TRBD2 (6 bases each). Trimming removed 8 bases from V and 1 base from J, with 13 bases in between. The CDR3 has 14 amino acids. Germline-derived CDR1 and CDR2 are SNHLY and FYNNEI. CDR3 nucleotides: TGTGCCAGCCGTCCGGGGGCCGGCACAGATACGCAGTATTTT. It is translated as CASRPGAGTDTQYF.

The rearrangement joins TRBV5-1 to TRBJ1-6; 7 positions match TRBD1. The V segment lost 2 bases and the J segment 9 bases; nucleotides outside the gene matches: 8. Germline CDR1 is SGHRS and CDR2 is YFSETQ. CDR3 length: 15 amino acids. The CDR3 loop reads CASSLRQGGGSPLHF. CDR3 DNA sequence: TGCGCCAGCAGCTTACGACAGGGCGGTGGTTCACCCCTCCACTTT.

The rearrangement uses TRBV20-1 and TRBJ2-7; 7 bases agree with TRBD2. This CDR3 contains 15 residues. The junction had 17 bases not matched to a gene; V was cut back by 7 bases and J by 5 bases. Per the germline V gene, CDR1 is DFQATT and CDR2 is SNEGSKA (reference sequence). CDR3 DNA: TGCAGTGTTCACGCGCTTGGGATCCGGGGGGACGAGCAGTACTTC. Translated, it gives CSVHALGIRGDEQYF.